This is a list of T cell receptor beta chains from one sample in a study of blood T cell repertoires in COVID-19. Assay used: immunoSEQ multiplex PCR; TCRdb lists only in-frame clones, some missing. The repertoire holds about 160,000 clones, with approximately 80% as singletons. Sequencing was done on a sample of peripheral blood. These receptors were taken from a woman of 80 years or more with active or convalescent COVID-19. Both conserved end residues are part of each CDR3. The D gene is left open where the match is weak. Size tells how often a clone was seen (once, few, many) or the class of an expanded clone, and some rows leave it out.

clone_size j_call d_call v_call cdr3_nt cdr3_aa
- TRBJ1-1 - TRBV5-6 TGTGCCAGCAGCTTGCCAGTGAACACTGAAGCTTTCTTT CASSLPVNTEAFF
- TRBJ1-1 - TRBV13 TGTGCCAGCAGTGTAAACACTGAAGCTTTCTTT CASSVNTEAFF
- TRBJ1-3 - TRBV5-1 TGCGCCAGCAGCCCATCGAGGGTTACTGGAAACACCATATATTTT CASSPSRVTGNTIYF
- TRBJ1-1 TRBD1 TRBV4-1 TGCGCCAGCAGCCAAGGGTTTGGTGGGACAGGTAACACTGAAGCTTTCTTT CASSQGFGGTGNTEAFF
- TRBJ1-4 TRBD1 TRBV19 TGTGCCAGTAGCCCGACAGGGCTGACTGAAAAACTGTTTTTT CASSPTGLTEKLFF
- TRBJ1-1 - TRBV27 TGTGCCAGCGCCGAACCCCAGGGGCGGCGAGCTTTCTTT CASAEPQGRRAFF
- TRBJ1-2 - TRBV10-3 TGTGCCATCAGTGAGGGTCAGGGTTTAGACTCTGGCTACACCTTC CAISEGQGLDSGYTF
- TRBJ1-5 - TRBV4-1 TGCGCCAGCAGCCCATTGAGGGGGATAGGGCCCCAGCATTTT CASSPLRGIGPQHF
- TRBJ2-2 TRBD2 TRBV19 TGTGCCAGTAGTCCGACCTTAGCGGGGGGGCCCGTCAATCCCACCGGGGAGCTGTTTTTT CASSPTLAGGPVNPTGELFF
- TRBJ1-1 TRBD1 TRBV9 TGTGCCAGCAGCACTATGGACAGGGTATGGAGGAACACTGAAGCTTTCTTT CASSTMDRVWRNTEAFF
- TRBJ1-5 TRBD1 TRBV5-3 TGTGCCAGAAGCCCCCCCGGACAGGGAGATCAGCCCCAGCATTTT CARSPPGQGDQPQHF
once TRBJ1-4 - TRBV6-5 TGTGCCAGCAGTTCCCAGCCAGGGTTGTGGGAAAAACTGTTTTTT CASSSQPGLWEKLFF
once TRBJ2-1 TRBD2 TRBV29-1 TGCAGCGTTGACGGACTAGCGGGGAATGAGCAGTTCTTC CSVDGLAGNEQFF
- TRBJ1-1 TRBD1 TRBV25-1 TGTGCCAGCAGACCGACAGGGTTGAACACTGAAGCTTTCTTT CASRPTGLNTEAFF
- TRBJ1-1 TRBD1 TRBV19 TGTGCCAGTAGTAGGACAGGGGTGAACACTGAAGCTTTCTTT CASSRTGVNTEAFF
- TRBJ1-1 TRBD1 TRBV29-1 TGCAGCGTTTCTTCCGGGACAGGGATATGGAACACTGAAGCTTTCTTT CSVSSGTGIWNTEAFF
- TRBJ2-3 TRBD2 TRBV14 TGTGCCAGCAGCCAGTGGACCCTAGCGGGGGGCGGAGGAGATACGCAGTATTTT CASSQWTLAGGGGDTQYF
- TRBJ2-7 TRBD1 TRBV7-8 TGTGCCAGCAGCTTAGCGGCAGGGGGCATCTACGAGCAGTACTTC CASSLAAGGIYEQYF
- TRBJ2-5 TRBD2 TRBV12-5 TGTGCTAGTGGTACCGGACTAGCTGAGACCCAGTACTTC CASGTGLAETQYF
- TRBJ2-5 - TRBV5-6 TGTGCCAGCAGCTTTCCGGGCCGGCTCAGGGGCCAAGAGACCCAGTACTTC CASSFPGRLRGQETQYF
- TRBJ2-1 TRBD2 TRBV19 TGTGCCAGTAGTTCCAGCGGGGGGGCGATTGAGCAGTTCTTC CASSSSGGAIEQFF
- TRBJ1-4 - TRBV7-2 TGTGCCAGCAGCTTATTCCAGGGGAGTGAAAAACTGTTTTTT CASSLFQGSEKLFF
- TRBJ1-2 TRBD1 TRBV2 TGTGCCAGCGGTGGGGGACAGCTGGAGGGCTACACCTTC CASGGGQLEGYTF
- TRBJ1-2 TRBD1 TRBV19 TGTGCCAGTAGTGCGGGACAGGGCTACGTGCTTAACTATGGCTACACCTTC CASSAGQGYVLNYGYTF
- TRBJ1-3 TRBD1 TRBV19 TGTGCCAGTAGTATCGGGGACAGTCGAAACACCATATATTTT CASSIGDSRNTIYF
- TRBJ1-1 - TRBV30 TGTGCCTGGAGACTTAACACTGAAGCTTTCTTT CAWRLNTEAFF
- TRBJ2-7 - TRBV7-2 TGTGCCAGCAGCTTAGTCGGACTATCCTACGAGCAGTACTTC CASSLVGLSYEQYF
- TRBJ1-4 - TRBV27 TGTGCCAACCCGGGGATAACTAATGAAAAACTGTTTTTT CANPGITNEKLFF
- TRBJ1-3 - TRBV5-4 TGTGCCAGCACCTCGGGGTCTGGTGGAAACACCATATATTTT CASTSGSGGNTIYF
- TRBJ2-3 - TRBV5-1 TGCGCCAGCAGCCCGGACTCACTGAGCACAGATACGCAGTATTTT CASSPDSLSTDTQYF
- TRBJ1-4 - TRBV5-8 TGTGCCAGCAGCTTAGTCGGACAGTTTGTTTTT CASSLVGQFVF
- TRBJ1-1 TRBD1 TRBV3-1/TRBV3-2 TGTGCCAGCAGCCCGGACAGGGTCACTGAAGCTTTCTTT CASSPDRVTEAFF
- TRBJ2-1 - TRBV19 TGTGCCAGTAGTATAACGACAGCCTACAATGAGCAGTTCTTC CASSITTAYNEQFF
- TRBJ2-7 TRBD2 TRBV29-1 TGCAGCGTAGTTAGCGGGGGGGCCCAACAGCAGTACTTC CSVVSGGAQQQYF
- TRBJ1-1 TRBD1 TRBV6-5 TGTGCCAGCAAACTGACAGGGGGTCCCACTGAAGCTTTCTTT CASKLTGGPTEAFF
- TRBJ2-7 - TRBV6-5 TGTGCCAGCAGTTCCCACTCGTTTGAGCAGTACTTC CASSSHSFEQYF
- TRBJ1-4 - TRBV7-9 TGTGCCAGCTCCCCATACGGGGGGGCGGGGGAAAAACTGTTTTTT CASSPYGGAGEKLFF
- TRBJ2-7 - TRBV11-3 TGTGCCAGCAGCTTAGAGGGGGCGAGAAACGAGCAGTACTTC CASSLEGARNEQYF
- TRBJ2-3 TRBD1 TRBV19 TGTGCCAGTAGTGCCAGGGGGCTAGATACGCAGTATTTT CASSARGLDTQYF
- TRBJ1-2 TRBD1 TRBV9 TGTGCCAGCAGCCTAGGACAGGGGGATGGCTACACCTTC CASSLGQGDGYTF
- TRBJ1-2 TRBD1 TRBV14 TGTGCCAGCAAACAATCCGGGACAGGGGGCGAAAGCTACACCTTC CASKQSGTGGESYTF
- TRBJ1-4 TRBD1 TRBV27 TGTGCCAGCAGTTTATCGGGGACAGGCCTAACGGAAAAACTGTTTTTT CASSLSGTGLTEKLFF
once TRBJ2-5 - TRBV5-1 TGCGCCAGCAGCTTAGGACAGCAAGAGACCCAGTACTTC CASSLGQQETQYF
- TRBJ1-4 TRBD1 TRBV2 TGTGCCAGCAGTGAAGCATATGGGGACAGGGGGCCTAATGAAAAACTGTTTTTT CASSEAYGDRGPNEKLFF